Each of the 8 T cell receptor beta chains below was sequenced from the same sample in a study of blood T cell repertoires in COVID-19 (dated by TCRdb to the early 2020s). Receptors were amplified or captured by the immunoSEQ multiplex PCR assay. Sourced from immuneACCESS, this table was stored by TCRdb with only in-frame sequences that have V and J called. A share of the clones is absent; for the studies checked, an unresolved V gene accounts for under half, and the remainder has no known explanation. The sample includes about 150,000 clones, with approximately 80% observed a single time. The ten biggest clones cover 9% to 10% of the sample. The sequencing sample was made of peripheral blood. Source of these receptors: a woman aged 45-60 years with acute or convalescent COVID-19.

The J gene is TRBJ2-5, the V gene TRBV19; 12 nucleotides line up with TRBD2. This CDR3 spans 17 amino acids. Losses at the gene ends were 5 bases for V and 5 bases for J; bases not matched to a gene: 12. The germline gives CDR1 LNHDA, CDR2 SQIVND (reference sequence). The CDR3 nucleotides are TGTGCCAGTAGTTCGGGACTAGCGGGTCTTGGAATGGAGACCCAGTACTTC. Amino acid sequence: CASSSGLAGLGMETQYF.

This CDR3 reads CSVELVRNEKLFF. CDR3 nucleotide sequence: TGCAGCGTTGAACTCGTGCGGAATGAAAAACTGTTTTTT. The chain couples TRBV29-1 to TRBJ1-4; D unresolved. The CDR3 loop spans 13 amino acids. The ends were cut back, 2 bases at V and 5 bases at J, with 9 bases in the middle. From germline, CDR1 is SQVTM and CDR2 ANQGSEA.

The chain uses TRBV29-1 and TRBJ1-4, with D unclear. The germline CDR1 and CDR2 sequences are SQVTM and ANQGSEA. The V end was cut by 7 bases, the J end by 8 bases, with 14 bases between. This CDR3 has 12 amino acids. The DNA of the CDR3 is TGCAGCGGAAATTTGGGAGGGGAAAAACTGTTTTTT. Residues: CSGNLGGEKLFF.

This sequence joins TRBV28 and TRBJ2-1; TRBD2 matches 7 bases. CDR1 and CDR2 from the germline V gene are MDHEN and SYDVKM. This CDR3 comprises 16 residues. J was trimmed by 5 bases and V by 0 bases; bases with no gene match: 7. The CDR3, as DNA: TGTGCCAGCAGTTTATGGGGGGGGACTAACCACAATGAGCAGTTCTTC. It translates to CASSLWGGTNHNEQFF.

A word on this clone: At the DNA level, this CDR3 is encoded by other sequences in the same sample as well. The chain uses TRBV4-3 and TRBJ2-7, with 7 bases lining up with TRBD2. Losses at the gene ends were 4 bases for V and 2 bases for J; bases not matched to a gene: 5. This CDR3 has 14 residues. CDR1 is LGHNA, CDR2 YSLEER, per germline. The CDR3 loop is CASSPSGNTYEQYF. CDR3 bases: TGCGCCAGCAGCCCCAGCGGGAATACCTACGAGCAGTACTTC.

This rearrangement joins TRBV7-8 to TRBJ2-6; D uncertain. With 4 bases removed from V and 0 bases from J, the gap between germline ends came to 10 bases. The length of the CDR3 is 16 residues. Germline assignment: CDR1 SGHVS and CDR2 FQNEAQ. CDR3 DNA sequence: TGTGCCAGCAGCTCCACCTGGAGCTCTGGGGCCAACGTCCTGACTTTC. This translates into CASSSTWSSGANVLTF.

The CDR3 region has the DNA TGCGCCAGCAGCTTGGCCGGCCAGGCCCACGAGCAGTACTTC. It specifies CASSLAGQAHEQYF. This chain links TRBV5-1 with TRBJ2-7; D not resolved. CDR3 length equals 14 residues. Germline V gene lookup returns CDR1 SGHRS and CDR2 YFSETQ. V was cut by 0 bases and J by 5 bases, with 12 bases left in between.

This sequence joins TRBV24-1 and TRBJ1-2, with 8 bases lining up with TRBD1. The CDR3 has 20 residues. V dropped 2 bases and J dropped 0; count of bases not matched to a gene: 16. CDR1 KGHDR and CDR2 SFDVKD come from the germline V gene. The CDR3 sequence: CATSDSSPPGQGGTNYGYTF. The CDR3 DNA reads TGTGCCACCAGTGATTCCTCCCCCCCTGGACAGGGTGGAACTAACTATGGCTACACCTTC.